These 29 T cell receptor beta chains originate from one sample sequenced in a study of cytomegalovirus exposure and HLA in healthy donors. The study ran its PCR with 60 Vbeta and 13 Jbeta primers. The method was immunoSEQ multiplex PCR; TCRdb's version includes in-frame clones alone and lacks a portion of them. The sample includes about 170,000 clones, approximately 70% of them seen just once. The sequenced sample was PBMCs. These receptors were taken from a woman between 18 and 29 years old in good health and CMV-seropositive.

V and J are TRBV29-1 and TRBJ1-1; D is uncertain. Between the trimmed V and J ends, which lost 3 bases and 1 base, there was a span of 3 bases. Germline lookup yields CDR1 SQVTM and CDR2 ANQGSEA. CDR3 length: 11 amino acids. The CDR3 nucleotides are TGCAGCGTTGATCAGAACACTGAAGCTTTCTTT. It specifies CSVDQNTEAFF.

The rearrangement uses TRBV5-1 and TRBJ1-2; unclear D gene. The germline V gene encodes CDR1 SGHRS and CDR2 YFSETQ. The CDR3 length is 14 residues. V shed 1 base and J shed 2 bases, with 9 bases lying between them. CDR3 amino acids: CASSLQNYNYGYTF. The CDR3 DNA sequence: TGCGCCAGCAGCTTGCAAAACTACAACTATGGCTACACCTTC.

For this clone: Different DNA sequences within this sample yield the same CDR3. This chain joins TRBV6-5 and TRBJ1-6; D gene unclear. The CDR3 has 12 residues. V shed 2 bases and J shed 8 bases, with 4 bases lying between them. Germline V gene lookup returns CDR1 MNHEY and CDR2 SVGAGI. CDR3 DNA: TGTGCCAGCAGTTACCGAGATTCACCCCTCCACTTT. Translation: CASSYRDSPLHF.

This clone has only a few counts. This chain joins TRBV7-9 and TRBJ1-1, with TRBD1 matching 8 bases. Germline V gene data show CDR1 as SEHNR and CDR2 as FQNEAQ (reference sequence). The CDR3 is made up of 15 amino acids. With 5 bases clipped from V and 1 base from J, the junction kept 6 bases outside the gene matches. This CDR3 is CASSAPGQANTEAFF. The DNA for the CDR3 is TGTGCCAGCAGCGCCCCGGGACAGGCGAACACTGAAGCTTTCTTT.

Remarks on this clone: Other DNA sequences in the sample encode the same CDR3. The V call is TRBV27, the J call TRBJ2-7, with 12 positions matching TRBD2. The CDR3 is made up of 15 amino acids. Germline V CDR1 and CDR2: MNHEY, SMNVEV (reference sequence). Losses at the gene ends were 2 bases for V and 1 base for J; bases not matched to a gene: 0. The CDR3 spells CASSLTSGGSYEQYF. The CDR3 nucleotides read TGTGCCAGCAGTTTAACTAGCGGGGGGTCCTACGAGCAGTACTTC.

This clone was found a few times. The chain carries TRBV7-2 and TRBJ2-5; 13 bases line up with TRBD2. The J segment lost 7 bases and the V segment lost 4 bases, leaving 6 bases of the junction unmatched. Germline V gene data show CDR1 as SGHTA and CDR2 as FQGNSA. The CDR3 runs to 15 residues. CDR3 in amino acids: CASSSTSGGTRTQYF. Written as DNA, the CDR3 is TGTGCCAGCAGCTCGACTAGCGGGGGGACGAGGACCCAGTACTTC.

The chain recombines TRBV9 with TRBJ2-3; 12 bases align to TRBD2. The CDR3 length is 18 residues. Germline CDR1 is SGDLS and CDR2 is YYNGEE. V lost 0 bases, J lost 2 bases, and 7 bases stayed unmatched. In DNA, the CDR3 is TGTGCCAGCAGCGTAGCGGCTAGCGGGGGGGTTTTCACAGATACGCAGTATTTT. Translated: CASSVAASGGVFTDTQYF. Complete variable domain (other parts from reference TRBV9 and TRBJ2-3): DSGVTQTPKHLITATGQRVTLRCSPRSGDLSVYWYQQSLDQGLQFLIQYYNGEERAKGNILERFSAQQFPDLHSELNLSSLELGDSALYFCASSVAASGGVFTDTQYFGPGTRLTVL.

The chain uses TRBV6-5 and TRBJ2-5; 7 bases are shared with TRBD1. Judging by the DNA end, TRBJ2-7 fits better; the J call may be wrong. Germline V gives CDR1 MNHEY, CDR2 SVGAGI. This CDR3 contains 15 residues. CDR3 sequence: CASTKDRTGAYEQYF. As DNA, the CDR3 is TGTGCCAGCACTAAAGATCGGACAGGAGCTTACGAGCAGTACTTC.

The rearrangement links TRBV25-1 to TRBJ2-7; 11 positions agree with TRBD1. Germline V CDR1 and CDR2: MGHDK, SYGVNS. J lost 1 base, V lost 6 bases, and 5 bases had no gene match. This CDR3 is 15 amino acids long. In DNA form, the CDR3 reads TGTGCCAGCAGGGACAGGGGGCTTGGTTCCTACGAGCAGTACTTC. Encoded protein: CASRDRGLGSYEQYF.

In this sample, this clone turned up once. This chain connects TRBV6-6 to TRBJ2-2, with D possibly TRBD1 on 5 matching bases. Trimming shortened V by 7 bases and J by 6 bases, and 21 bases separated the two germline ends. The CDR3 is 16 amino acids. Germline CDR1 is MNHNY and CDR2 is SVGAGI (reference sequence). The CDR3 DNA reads TGTGCCAGCAACCCTCAAGGGGCAGGGAAATCCGGGGAGCTGTTTTTT. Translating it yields CASNPQGAGKSGELFF.

The CDR3 region is CASASGTSGVYEQYF. DNA for the CDR3: TGTGCCAGCGCCTCCGGGACTAGCGGGGTTTACGAGCAGTACTTC. The chain is built from TRBV28 and TRBJ2-7; 13 bases line up with TRBD2. The CDR3 covers 15 residues. The germline CDR1 and CDR2 sequences are MDHEN and SYDVKM. With V trimmed by 8 bases and J by 4 bases, 8 bases remained unmatched.

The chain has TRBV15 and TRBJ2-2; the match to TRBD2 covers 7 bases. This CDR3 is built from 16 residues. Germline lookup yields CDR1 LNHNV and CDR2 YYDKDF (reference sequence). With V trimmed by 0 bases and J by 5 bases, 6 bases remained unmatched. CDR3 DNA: TGTGCCACCAGCAGAGATAGGGGAGGGTTGACCGGGGAGCTGTTTTTT. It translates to CATSRDRGGLTGELFF. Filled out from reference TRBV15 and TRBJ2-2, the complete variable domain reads DAMVIQNPRYQVTQFGKPVTLSCSQTLNHNVMYWYQQKSSQAPKLLFHYYDKDFNNEADTPDNFQSRRPNTSFCFLDIRSPGLGDTAMYLCATSRDRGGLTGELFFGEGSRLTVL.

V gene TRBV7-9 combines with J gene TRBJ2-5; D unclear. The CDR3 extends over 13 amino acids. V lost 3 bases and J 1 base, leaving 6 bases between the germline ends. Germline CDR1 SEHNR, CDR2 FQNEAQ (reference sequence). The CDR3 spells CASSFTPQETQYF. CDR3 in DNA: TGTGCCAGCAGCTTTACACCCCAAGAGACCCAGTACTTC.

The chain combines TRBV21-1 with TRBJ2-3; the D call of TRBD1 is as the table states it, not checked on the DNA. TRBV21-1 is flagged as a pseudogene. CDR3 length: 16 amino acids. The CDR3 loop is CASSKVHRAVTDTQYF. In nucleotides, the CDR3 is TGTGCCAGCAGCAAAGTACACAGGGCGGTCACAGATACGCAGTATTTT.

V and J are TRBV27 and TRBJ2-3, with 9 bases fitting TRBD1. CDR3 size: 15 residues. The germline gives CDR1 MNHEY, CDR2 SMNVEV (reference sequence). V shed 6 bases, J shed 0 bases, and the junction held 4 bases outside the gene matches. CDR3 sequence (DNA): TGTGCCAGCAGACAGGGGGCGTCTAGCACAGATACGCAGTATTTT. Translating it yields CASRQGASSTDTQYF.

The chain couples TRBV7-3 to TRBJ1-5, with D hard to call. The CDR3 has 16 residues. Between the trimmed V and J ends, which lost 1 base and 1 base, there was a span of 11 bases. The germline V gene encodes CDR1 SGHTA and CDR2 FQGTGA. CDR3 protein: CASSLISSLSNQPQHF. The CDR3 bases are TGTGCCAGCAGCTTAATTTCCAGTCTCAGCAATCAGCCCCAGCATTTT. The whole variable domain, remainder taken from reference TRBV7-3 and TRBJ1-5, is GAGVSQTPSNKVTEKGKYVELRCDPISGHTALYWYRQSLGQGPEFLIYFQGTGAADDSGLPNDRFFAVRPEGSVSTLKIQRTERGDSAVYLCASSLISSLSNQPQHFGDGTRLSIL.

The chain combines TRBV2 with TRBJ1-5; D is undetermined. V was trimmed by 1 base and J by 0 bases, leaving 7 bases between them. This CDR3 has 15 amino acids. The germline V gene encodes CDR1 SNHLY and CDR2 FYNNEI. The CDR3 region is CASSEEQISNQPQHF. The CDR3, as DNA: TGTGCCAGCAGTGAAGAACAGATTAGCAATCAGCCCCAGCATTTT.

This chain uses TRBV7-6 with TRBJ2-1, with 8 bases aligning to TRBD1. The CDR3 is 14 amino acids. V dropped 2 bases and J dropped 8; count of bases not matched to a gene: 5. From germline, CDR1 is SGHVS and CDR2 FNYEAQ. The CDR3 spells CASSLSQGADEQFF. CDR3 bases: TGTGCCAGCAGCTTATCCCAGGGGGCGGATGAGCAGTTCTTC.

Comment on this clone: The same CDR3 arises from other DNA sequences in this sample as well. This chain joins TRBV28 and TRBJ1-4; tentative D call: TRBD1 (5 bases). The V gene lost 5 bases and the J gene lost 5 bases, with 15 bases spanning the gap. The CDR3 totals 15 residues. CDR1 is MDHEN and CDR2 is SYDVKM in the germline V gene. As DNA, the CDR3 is TGTGCCAGCAGTCGTAGCGGGACTCAGAATGAAAAACTGTTTTTT. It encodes CASSRSGTQNEKLFF.

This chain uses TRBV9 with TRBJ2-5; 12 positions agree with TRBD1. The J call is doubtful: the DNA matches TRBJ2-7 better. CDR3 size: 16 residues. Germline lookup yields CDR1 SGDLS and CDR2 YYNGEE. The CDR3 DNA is TGTGCCAGCAGCGTAGCGGGGACAGGGGGCAGGTACGAGCAGTACTTC. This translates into CASSVAGTGGRYEQYF.

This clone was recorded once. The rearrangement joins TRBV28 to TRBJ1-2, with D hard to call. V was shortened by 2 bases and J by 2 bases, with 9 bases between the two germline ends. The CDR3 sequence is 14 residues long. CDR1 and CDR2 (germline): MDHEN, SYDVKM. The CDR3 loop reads CASSLGGVNYGYTF. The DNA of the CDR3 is TGTGCCAGCAGTTTAGGCGGGGTAAACTATGGCTACACCTTC.

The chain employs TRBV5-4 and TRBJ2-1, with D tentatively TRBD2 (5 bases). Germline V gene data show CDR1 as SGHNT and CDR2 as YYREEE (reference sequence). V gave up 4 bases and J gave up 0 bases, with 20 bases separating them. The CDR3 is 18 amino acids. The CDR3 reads CASSLAFGGSSSYNEQFF. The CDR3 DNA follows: TGTGCCAGCAGCCTGGCATTCGGCGGGTCCAGCTCCTACAATGAGCAGTTCTTC.

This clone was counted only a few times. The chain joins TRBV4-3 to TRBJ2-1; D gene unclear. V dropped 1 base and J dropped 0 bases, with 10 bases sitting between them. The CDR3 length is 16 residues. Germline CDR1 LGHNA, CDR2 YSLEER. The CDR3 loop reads CASSQGVRSSYNEQFF. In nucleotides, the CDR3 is TGCGCCAGCAGCCAAGGAGTGCGGAGCTCCTACAATGAGCAGTTCTTC.

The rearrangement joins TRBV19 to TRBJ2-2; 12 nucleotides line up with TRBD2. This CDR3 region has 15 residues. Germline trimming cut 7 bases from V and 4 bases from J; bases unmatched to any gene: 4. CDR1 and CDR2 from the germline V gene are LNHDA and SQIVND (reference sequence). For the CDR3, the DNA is TGTGCCAGTACTAGCGGGGGGGCCGTCACCGGGGAGCTGTTTTTT. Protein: CASTSGGAVTGELFF.

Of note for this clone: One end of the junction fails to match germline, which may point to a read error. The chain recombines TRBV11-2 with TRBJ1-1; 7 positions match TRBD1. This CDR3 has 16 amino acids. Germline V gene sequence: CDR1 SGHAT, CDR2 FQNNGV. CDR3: CASNLVLGRGIAEAFF. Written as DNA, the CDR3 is TGTGCCAGCAACTTAGTTCTCGGCAGGGGGATAGCTGAAGCTTTCTTT.

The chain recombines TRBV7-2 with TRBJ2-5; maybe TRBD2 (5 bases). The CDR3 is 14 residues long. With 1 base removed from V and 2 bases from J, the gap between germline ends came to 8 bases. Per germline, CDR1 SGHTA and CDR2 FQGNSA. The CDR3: CASSLGRLQETQYF. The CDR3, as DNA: TGTGCCAGCAGCTTAGGGCGACTACAAGAGACCCAGTACTTC. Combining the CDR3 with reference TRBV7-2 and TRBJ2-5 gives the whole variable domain GAGVSQSPSNKVTEKGKDVELRCDPISGHTALYWYRQSLGQGLEFLIYFQGNSAPDKSGLPSDRFSAERTGGSVSTLTIQRTQQEDSAVYLCASSLGRLQETQYFGPGTRLLVL.

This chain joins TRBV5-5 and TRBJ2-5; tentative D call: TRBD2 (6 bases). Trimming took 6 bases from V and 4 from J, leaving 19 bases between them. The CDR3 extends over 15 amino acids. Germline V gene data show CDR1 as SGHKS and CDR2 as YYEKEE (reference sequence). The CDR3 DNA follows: TGTGCCAGCATCCTCTCCTTCGGAGGGTTAGAGACCCAGTACTTC. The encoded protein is CASILSFGGLETQYF.

The chain's CDR3 is CASSQGLRQGSGEQFF. The CDR3 nucleotides are TGTGCCAGCAGCCAAGGGCTGAGACAGGGGAGTGGCGAGCAGTTCTTC. The genes are TRBV4-2 and TRBJ2-1; 8 nucleotides line up with TRBD1. This CDR3 region has 16 residues. CDR1 is LGHNA and CDR2 is YNFKEQ in the germline V gene. The V and J ends lost 1 base and 10 bases, in that order; junction bases with no gene match: 12.

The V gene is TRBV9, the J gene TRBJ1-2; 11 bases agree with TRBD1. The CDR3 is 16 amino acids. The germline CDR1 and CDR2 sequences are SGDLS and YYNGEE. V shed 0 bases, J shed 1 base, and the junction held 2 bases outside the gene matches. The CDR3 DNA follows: TGTGCCAGCAGCGTAGGGGGGACAGGGGGTAACTATGGCTACACCTTC. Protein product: CASSVGGTGGNYGYTF. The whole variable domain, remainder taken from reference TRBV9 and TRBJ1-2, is DSGVTQTPKHLITATGQRVTLRCSPRSGDLSVYWYQQSLDQGLQFLIQYYNGEERAKGNILERFSAQQFPDLHSELNLSSLELGDSALYFCASSVGGTGGNYGYTFGSGTRLTVV.